The 25 T cell receptor beta chains presented below share a single source sample, sequenced in a study of T cells after yellow fever vaccination. TCRdb independently ran MiXCR on the 5' RACE reads; one entry per CDR3 protein. The table has a few hundred thousand distinct CDR3 sequences, about 5.2% seen once. The specimen comprised CD4+ T cells sorted from PBMCs, sampled on the day of the yellow fever booster vaccination. The receptors here all came from a man aged 18 to 30 who received the YFV17D yellow fever vaccine.

The chain combines TRBV5-1 with TRBJ1-1; maybe TRBD1 (6 bases). This CDR3 spans 17 amino acids. Trimming pared 4 bases from V and 1 base from J, leaving 20 bases between. Germline CDR1 and CDR2: SGHRS and YFSETQ. The CDR3 loop reads CASSNRASSLGNTEAFF. CDR3 sequence (DNA): TGCGCCAGCAGCAACAGGGCCTCCAGCCTAGGGAACACTGAAGCTTTCTTT.

The chain carries TRBV12-3 or TRBV12-4 and TRBJ1-5; 10 bases align to TRBD1. CDR3 length: 14 residues. The J segment lost 7 bases and the V segment lost 5 bases, leaving 5 bases of the junction unmatched. The CDR3: CASSTTGGEQPQHF. The CDR3 DNA sequence: TGTGCCAGCAGTACGACAGGGGGCGAACAGCCCCAGCATTTT.

For this clonotype: Given a much more abundant clone one base away, this may be a read error. The rearrangement uses TRBV6-2 or TRBV6-3 and TRBJ1-1; the match to TRBD1 covers 8 bases. There are 17 residues in the CDR3. Per germline, CDR1 MNHEY and CDR2 SVGEGT. The DNA of the CDR3 is TGTGCCAGCAGTTTCAGGGGGCTGGGCTTCCTCGACACTGAAGCTTACTTT. Its translation: CASSFRGLGFLDTEAYF.

This clonotype was seen many times. This chain connects TRBV28 to TRBJ2-2; D is ambiguous. Germline CDR1 reads MDHEN; CDR2 reads SYDVKM. V lost 7 bases, J lost 5 bases, and 11 bases lay in between. CDR3 size: 13 residues. CDR3 bases: TGTGCCAGCATTGTGCGTCATACCGGGGAGCTGTTTTTT. This sequence encodes CASIVRHTGELFF.

The CDR3 DNA reads as TGTGCCAGCAGTGAAGCCGTAACAGGGATTGAAGCTTTCTTT. Protein product: CASSEAVTGIEAFF. V is TRBV6-1 and J is TRBJ1-1; D might be TRBD1 (6 bases). The CDR3 is 14 residues long. The V end was cut by 0 bases, the J end by 7 bases, with 12 bases between. Per the germline V gene, CDR1 is MNHNS and CDR2 is SASEGT.

This clonotype was observed at least ten times. CDR3 in DNA: TGTGCCAGCAGCCTAAGGGAACTAGCGGGAGACTACGAGCAGTACGTC. Translating gives CASSLRELAGDYEQYV. The gene calls are TRBV21-1 and TRBJ2-7; TRBD2 is taken as the D call from the table, unchecked against the DNA. TRBV21-1 is termed a pseudogene. The CDR3 consists of 16 residues.

This clonotype was detected many times. The gene calls are TRBV7-3 and TRBJ2-3; TRBD2 agrees at 7 bases. The CDR3 has 16 residues. Unmatched junction bases numbered 6, after V lost 2 bases and J lost 1 base. Germline loops: CDR1 SGHTA, CDR2 FQGTGA. CDR3 bases: TGTGCCAGCAGCTTATACCCTAGCGGCGGCACAGATACGCAGTATTTT. It is translated as CASSLYPSGGTDTQYF. The full variable domain, in which reference TRBV7-3 and TRBJ2-3 provide the parts outside the CDR3, is GAGVSQTPSNKVTEKGKYVELRCDPISGHTALYWYRQSLGQGPEFLIYFQGTGAADDSGLPNDRFFAVRPEGSVSTLKIQRTERGDSAVYLCASSLYPSGGTDTQYFGPGTRLTVL.

This clonotype was picked up a small number of times. The chain couples TRBV12-3 or TRBV12-4 to TRBJ1-2; TRBD1 aligns across 8 bases. V dropped 5 bases and J dropped 8; count of bases not matched to a gene: 10. This CDR3 has 14 residues. CDR3 sequence: CASSLRTGSDGYTF. In DNA, the CDR3 is TGTGCCAGCAGTCTAAGGACAGGGAGCGACGGCTACACCTTC.

This clonotype was detected ten times or more. The chain is built from TRBV4-2 and TRBJ2-3; 9 bases map to TRBD1. The CDR3 sequence is 14 residues long. The germline V gene has CDR1 LGHNA and CDR2 YNFKEQ. V was pared by 6 bases and J by 1 base, with 2 bases of the junction left unmatched. CDR3 sequence reads: CASRQGAGTDTQYF. The CDR3 DNA reads TGTGCCAGCAGACAGGGGGCAGGCACAGATACGCAGTATTTT.

At least ten counts were recorded for this clonotype. The chain links TRBV6-1 to TRBJ2-3; maybe TRBD1 (7 bases). Germline V gene lookup returns CDR1 MNHNS and CDR2 SASEGT. The CDR3 is 13 amino acids. Trimming took off 8 bases at V and 5 bases at J, with 14 bases between the two ends. In nucleotides, the CDR3 is TGTGCCAGCCACAGGGGAGGCGGAGATACGCAGTATTTT. Translated, it gives CASHRGGGDTQYF.

In its sample, this clonotype was seen a few times. This chain connects TRBV12-5 to TRBJ1-4; D is uncertain. V was pared by 3 bases and J by 7 bases, with 12 bases between. CDR1 is LGHNT, CDR2 FRNRAP, per germline. The CDR3 consists of 14 residues. The CDR3: CASGLGSTVEKLFF. The DNA for the CDR3 is TGTGCTAGTGGTTTAGGTTCCACCGTTGAAAAACTGTTTTTT. The full variable domain, its missing parts supplied by reference TRBV12-5 and TRBJ1-4, is DARVTQTPRHKVTEMGQEVTMRCQPILGHNTVFWYRQTMMQGLELLAYFRNRAPLDDSGMPKDRFSAEMPDATLATLKIQPSEPRDSAVYFCASGLGSTVEKLFFGSGTQLSVL.

This clonotype was detected a few times. CDR3 loop: CSASPKSYEQYV. DNA of the CDR3: TGCAGTGCTAGTCCAAAAAGCTACGAGCAGTACGTC. The genes are TRBV20-1 and TRBJ2-7; D remains unclear. There are 12 residues in the CDR3. The germline gives CDR1 DFQATT, CDR2 SNEGSKA (reference sequence). The V and J ends lost 3 bases and 3 bases respectively, with 9 bases between them.

As to this clonotype: The junction departs from the called germline gene at one end, perhaps through a read error. The CDR3 nucleotides read TGCAGTGCTCTAGCGGGGGGGAACGCCGGGGAGCTGTTTTTT. Residues: CSALAGGNAGELFF. The chain joins TRBV20-1 to TRBJ2-2; TRBD2 matches at 12 bases. CDR1 is DFQATT, CDR2 SNEGSKA, per germline (reference sequence). The CDR3 is 14 amino acids.

This clonotype was detected only a few times. The V and J genes are TRBV7-8 and TRBJ2-7, with TRBD2 identical over 9 bases. The CDR3 runs to 15 residues. The germline CDR1 and CDR2 sequences are SGHVS and FQNEAQ. J gave up 2 bases and V 5 bases, and 7 bases lay outside the gene matches. This CDR3 is CASSLGTSPTYEQYF. The CDR3 bases are TGTGCCAGCAGCCTCGGGACTAGCCCTACCTACGAGCAGTACTTC.

This clonotype was counted ten times or more. The chain employs TRBV6-2 or TRBV6-3 and TRBJ1-1, with 8 bases identical to TRBD1. Germline CDR1 reads MNHEY; CDR2 reads SVGEGT. Trimming at V came to 2 bases and at J to 0 bases, leaving 8 bases not matched to a gene. The CDR3 contains 17 residues. CDR3 sequence (DNA): TGTGCCAGCAGTTACCCTACCGACAGGGGCCTGAACACTGAAGCTTTCTTT. Encoded protein: CASSYPTDRGLNTEAFF.

This clonotype has a count of ten or more. The chain couples TRBV7-8 to TRBJ2-5; tentative D call: TRBD2 (5 bases). V was cut by 3 bases and J by 0 bases, with 8 bases left in between. The CDR3 has 14 residues. The V gene's germline CDR1 is SGHVS and CDR2 FQNEAQ. For the CDR3, the DNA is TGTGCCAGCAGCTTCGGCGGGTACCAAGAGACCCAGTACTTC. It codes for CASSFGGYQETQYF.

This clonotype was counted at least ten times. The V gene is TRBV5-1, the J gene TRBJ2-2; D remains unclear. Germline CDR1 SGHRS, CDR2 YFSETQ. This CDR3 has 14 residues. V was trimmed by 6 bases and J by 4 bases, leaving 13 bases between them. Here the CDR3 DNA reads TGCGCCAGCAAGATCCTCCCGGCCACCGGGGAGCTGTTTTTT. Its translation: CASKILPATGELFF.

The chain uses TRBV5-8 and TRBJ2-1; 9 bases align to TRBD1. The germline gives CDR1 SGHTS, CDR2 YDEGEE. V was pared by 1 base and J by 2 bases, with 1 base of the junction left unmatched. This CDR3 contains 15 residues. CDR3 DNA: TGTGCCAGCAGCTTGTACAGGGGGCCCTACAATGAGCAGTTCTTC. Translated: CASSLYRGPYNEQFF.

This chain uses TRBV10-2 with TRBJ1-3; D is possibly TRBD1 (5 bases). CDR3 length: 16 residues. Germline CDR1 WSHSY, CDR2 SAAADI. V lost 5 bases, J lost 0 bases, and 14 bases lay in between. CDR3 loop: CASSSLTASSGNTIYF. CDR3 in DNA: TGCGCCAGCAGTAGTCTGACAGCGAGCTCTGGAAACACCATATATTTT.

This clonotype was picked up many times. The chain has TRBV10-3 and TRBJ2-5, with 10 bases identical to TRBD2. The CDR3 is made up of 15 amino acids. Trimming removed 6 bases from V and 1 base from J; junction bases left unmatched: 5. Germline V CDR1 and CDR2: ENHRY, SYGVKD. Written as DNA, the CDR3 is TGTGCCATCAGCCTAGCGGGGGCGATCCAAGAGACCCAGTACTTC. Amino acids: CAISLAGAIQETQYF.

Many counts were recorded for this clonotype. The germline gene is not matched at one end of the junction; a read error may be the cause. This sequence joins TRBV4-1 and TRBJ2-2; the D is unclear. The germline V gene has CDR1 MGHRA and CDR2 YSYEKL. The CDR3 spans 12 residues. CDR3 amino acids: CASRQATGELFF. The DNA for the CDR3 is TGCGCCAGCAGGCAAGCCACCGGGGAGCTGTTTTTT.

This clonotype was counted ten times or more. This chain links TRBV18 with TRBJ2-5, with D perhaps TRBD1 or TRBD2 (5 bases each). The V gene's germline CDR1 is KGHSH and CDR2 LQKENI. Between the trimmed V and J ends, which lost 2 bases and 0 bases, there was a span of 10 bases. The CDR3 sequence is 15 residues long. The CDR3, as DNA: TGTGCCAGCTCACCAGGGACGGTGTACCAAGAGACCCAGTACTTC. It is translated as CASSPGTVYQETQYF.

J is TRBJ2-3 and V is TRBV5-1; D is undetermined. Germline CDR1 is SGHRS and CDR2 is YFSETQ. V lost 0 bases and J lost 1, with 6 bases in between. The CDR3 contains 14 residues. CDR3 protein: CASSLGDGTDTQYF. CDR3 DNA sequence: TGCGCCAGCAGCTTGGGCGACGGCACAGATACGCAGTATTTT. Supplemented by reference TRBV5-1 and TRBJ2-3, the full variable domain reads KAGVTQTPRYLIKTRGQQVTLSCSPISGHRSVSWYQQTPGQGLQFLFEYFSETQRNKGNFPGRFSGRQFSNSRSEMNVSTLELGDSALYLCASSLGDGTDTQYFGPGTRLTVL.

This clonotype was counted many times. This chain joins TRBV20-1 and TRBJ2-2; 8 nucleotides agree with TRBD2. The germline V gene encodes CDR1 DFQATT and CDR2 SNEGSKA (reference sequence). The V and J ends lost 5 bases and 2 bases, in that order; junction bases with no gene match: 4. CDR3 length: 14 amino acids. The CDR3 loop is CSAVSGVNTGELFF. CDR3 DNA: TGCAGTGCTGTTAGCGGGGTCAACACCGGGGAGCTGTTTTTT.

There are a few counts of this clonotype. The chain couples TRBV25-1 to TRBJ2-3; possibly TRBD2 for D (6 bases). CDR3 length: 14 residues. The germline V gene has CDR1 MGHDK and CDR2 SYGVNS. V lost 4 bases and J lost 2, with 10 bases in between. The CDR3 region is CASSGGANTDTQYF. The CDR3 coding sequence is TGTGCCAGCAGTGGCGGGGCGAACACAGATACGCAGTATTTT.